This T cell receptor beta chain is from a study of glioma-infiltrating T cells (dated by TCRdb to about 2016). As for the study more broadly: TCR alpha- and beta-chain repertoires were sequenced from glioma tissue, non-neoplastic brain tissue and matched peripheral blood mononuclear cells. Three low-grade glioma patients, fewer than 10 primary glioblastoma patients and three non-glioma patients contributing non-neoplastic brain tissue were included in the paired cohort. To measure divergence between tissue and blood T-cell populations, each tissue-infiltrating repertoire was compared with the peripheral blood repertoire of the same patient. Study-wide conclusions, independent of this receptor: VJ-independent divergence between tissue and blood was found to be below expectation in non-neoplastic patients but above expectation in all gliomas, particularly low-grade gliomas. Group comparisons rested on small numbers: three non-neoplastic, three low-grade glioma and roughly eight glioblastoma patients. Tissue and blood shared very few CDR3 sequences, a result attributed to high CDR3 diversity and limited sampling.

The CDR3 has 14 amino acids, counting the end cysteine and phenylalanine. The retained sequence is limited to the CDR3, 42 bases, with the frame set at the first base. As encoded in the germline V gene, CDR1 is SGHTS while CDR2 is YDEGEE. V and J lose 2 bases and 2 bases, and a span of 9 bases separates them. The iRepertoire nested amplicon-rescue multiplex PCR (arm-PCR) platform was used to amplify TCR alpha and beta CDR3 regions from RNA. One-step reverse transcription and amplification used about 95-400 ng of tissue mRNA or PBMC total RNA as input. After bead purification, a secondary multiplex PCR added Illumina adapters, and libraries were gel-purified between 200 and 400 bp. Internal 6-nucleotide barcodes were carried by the libraries and were used for demultiplexing. Sequencing of libraries was performed on an Illumina MiSeq with 2x220 or 2x250 nucleotide paired-end reads. In the authors' own workflow: Paired reads were merged with FLASH 1.2.11 and aligned to the GRCh37 human genome with BWA-MEM before extracting TRA and TRB reads. An IMGT-derived reference of cassette sequences and CDR3 motifs, with pseudogenes included, was used for V and J assignment. Three-frame translation of reads was performed, and productive CDR3s were defined as those with a C...FGXG motif and no stop codons. Clonotypes were defined as unique combinations of V-J cassette pair and CDR3 amino acid sequence. Hamming distance filtering was applied to reads, with thresholds set by the sequence error rate of each sample in mapped regions. TCRdb itself trimmed the public reads at Q25 with fastp, ran MiXCR and retained productive beta chains. Each entry is one CDR3 protein sequence, shown with its most common DNA and genes. The V and J calls were determined by TCRdb, not by the authors. This sample holds tens of thousands of distinct CDR3 sequences; roughly 37% were observed only once. The ten largest clones capture 30% to 40% of the sample.

This clonotype was counted ten times or more. Its antigen is unknown. Per-base quality was not reported, and no clone a single base away is much larger than it. This receptor was obtained from a human donor with low-grade glioma or glioblastoma, undergoing nonglioma brain surgery, or in good health (not recorded which). The sample consisted of glioma tissue, nonneoplastic brain tissue, or PBMCs (not recorded which). The chain is encoded by TRBV5-8 joined to TRBJ2-3; the D gene identity is not certain. Here is the DNA: TGTGCCAGCAGCTTACAATCCCACACAGATACGCAGTATTTT. It specifies CASSLQSHTDTQYF.